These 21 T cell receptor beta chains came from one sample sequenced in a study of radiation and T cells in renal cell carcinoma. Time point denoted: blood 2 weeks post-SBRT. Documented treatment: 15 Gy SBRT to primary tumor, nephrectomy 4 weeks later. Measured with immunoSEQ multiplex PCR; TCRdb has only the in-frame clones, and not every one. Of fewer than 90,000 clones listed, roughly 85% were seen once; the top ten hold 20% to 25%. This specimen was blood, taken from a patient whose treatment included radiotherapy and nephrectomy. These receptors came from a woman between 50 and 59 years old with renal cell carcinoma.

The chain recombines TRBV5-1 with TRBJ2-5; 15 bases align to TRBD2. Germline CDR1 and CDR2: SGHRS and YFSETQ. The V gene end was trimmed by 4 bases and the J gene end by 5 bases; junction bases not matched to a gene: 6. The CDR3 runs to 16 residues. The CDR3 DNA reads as TGCGCCAGCAGCCAGGGACTAGCGGGAGGTGTCGAGACCCAGTACTTC. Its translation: CASSQGLAGGVETQYF. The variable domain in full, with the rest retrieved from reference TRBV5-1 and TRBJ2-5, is KAGVTQTPRYLIKTRGQQVTLSCSPISGHRSVSWYQQTPGQGLQFLFEYFSETQRNKGNFPGRFSGRQFSNSRSEMNVSTLELGDSALYLCASSQGLAGGVETQYFGPGTRLLVL.

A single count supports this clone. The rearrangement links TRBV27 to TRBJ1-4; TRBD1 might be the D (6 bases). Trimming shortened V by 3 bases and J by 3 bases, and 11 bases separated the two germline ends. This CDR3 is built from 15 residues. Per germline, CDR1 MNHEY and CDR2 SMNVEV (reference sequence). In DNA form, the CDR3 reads TGTGCCAGCAGTTTTATTGGGGGCGCTAATGAAAAACTGTTTTTT. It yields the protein CASSFIGGANEKLFF.

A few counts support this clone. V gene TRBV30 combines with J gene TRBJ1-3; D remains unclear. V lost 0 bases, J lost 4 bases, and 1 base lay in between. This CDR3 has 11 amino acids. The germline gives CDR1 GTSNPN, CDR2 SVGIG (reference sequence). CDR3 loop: CAWSVGNTIYF. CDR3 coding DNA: TGTGCCTGGAGTGTGGGAAACACCATATATTTT.

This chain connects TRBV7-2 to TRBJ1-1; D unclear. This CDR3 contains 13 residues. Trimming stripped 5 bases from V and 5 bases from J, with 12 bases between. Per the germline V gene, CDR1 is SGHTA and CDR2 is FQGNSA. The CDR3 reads CASSAGFRTEAFF. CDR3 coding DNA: TGTGCCAGCAGCGCGGGGTTTCGGACTGAAGCTTTCTTT.

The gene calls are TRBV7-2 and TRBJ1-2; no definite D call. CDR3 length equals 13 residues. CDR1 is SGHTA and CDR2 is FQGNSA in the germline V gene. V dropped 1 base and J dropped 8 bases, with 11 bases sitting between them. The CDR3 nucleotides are TGTGCCAGCAGCTTAGAACCCATGGGGGGCTACACCTTC. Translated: CASSLEPMGGYTF.

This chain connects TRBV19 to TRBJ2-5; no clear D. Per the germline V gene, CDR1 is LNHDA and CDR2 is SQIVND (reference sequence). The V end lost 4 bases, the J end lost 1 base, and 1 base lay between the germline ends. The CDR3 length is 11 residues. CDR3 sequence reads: CASSTQETQYF. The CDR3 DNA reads TGTGCCAGTAGTACCCAAGAGACCCAGTACTTC.

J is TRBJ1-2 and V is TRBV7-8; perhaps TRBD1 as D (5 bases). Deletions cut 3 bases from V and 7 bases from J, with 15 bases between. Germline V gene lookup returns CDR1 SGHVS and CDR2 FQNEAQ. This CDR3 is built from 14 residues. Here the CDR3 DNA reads TGTGCCAGCAGCTTTGGGACTCATAAGGCTGGCTACACCTTC. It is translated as CASSFGTHKAGYTF.

CDR3: CASSPRTSGRYSYEQYF. The DNA for the CDR3 is TGTGCCAGCAGCCCCCGGACTAGCGGGAGATACTCCTACGAGCAGTACTTC. V gene TRBV7-9 combines with J gene TRBJ2-7, with 13 positions matching TRBD2. The CDR3 is 17 residues long. The V and J ends lost 5 bases and 0 bases, in that order; junction bases with no gene match: 7. CDR1 is SEHNR, CDR2 FQNEAQ, per germline (reference sequence).

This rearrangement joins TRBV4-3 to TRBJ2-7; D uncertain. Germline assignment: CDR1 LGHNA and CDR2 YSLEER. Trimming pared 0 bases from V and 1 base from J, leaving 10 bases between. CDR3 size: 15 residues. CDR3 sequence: CASSQESIGSYEQYF. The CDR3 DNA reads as TGCGCCAGCAGCCAAGAATCAATAGGATCCTACGAGCAGTACTTC.

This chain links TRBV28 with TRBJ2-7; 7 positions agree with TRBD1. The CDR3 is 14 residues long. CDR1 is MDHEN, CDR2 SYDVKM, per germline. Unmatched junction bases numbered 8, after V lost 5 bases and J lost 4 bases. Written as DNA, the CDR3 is TGTGCCAGCAGTCGACAGGGAATCACTTACGAGCAGTACTTC. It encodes CASSRQGITYEQYF.

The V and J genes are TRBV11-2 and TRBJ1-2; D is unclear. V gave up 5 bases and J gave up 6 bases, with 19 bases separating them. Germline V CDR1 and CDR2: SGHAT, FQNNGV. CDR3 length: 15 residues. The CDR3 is CASSRNSGEGHGYTF. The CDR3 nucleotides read TGTGCCAGCAGCCGCAATTCGGGCGAAGGGCATGGCTACACCTTC.

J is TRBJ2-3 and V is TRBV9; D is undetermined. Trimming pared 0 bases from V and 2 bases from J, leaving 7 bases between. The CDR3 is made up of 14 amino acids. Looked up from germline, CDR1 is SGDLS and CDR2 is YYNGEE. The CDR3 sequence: CASSVEQTTDTQYF. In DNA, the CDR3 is TGTGCCAGCAGCGTAGAACAGACCACAGATACGCAGTATTTT.

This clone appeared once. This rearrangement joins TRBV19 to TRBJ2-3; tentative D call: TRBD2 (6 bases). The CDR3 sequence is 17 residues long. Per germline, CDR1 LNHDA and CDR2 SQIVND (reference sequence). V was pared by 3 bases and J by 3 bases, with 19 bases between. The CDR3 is CASSMFRGIGVTDTQYF. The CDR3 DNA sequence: TGTGCCAGTAGTATGTTCCGGGGGATAGGGGTAACAGATACGCAGTATTTT.

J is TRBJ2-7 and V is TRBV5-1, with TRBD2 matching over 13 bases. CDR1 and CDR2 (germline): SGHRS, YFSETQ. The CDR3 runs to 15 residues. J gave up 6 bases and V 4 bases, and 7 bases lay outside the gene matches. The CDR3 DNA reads TGCGCCAGCAGCCCGACTAGCGGGAGGATCGGCGAGCAGTACTTC. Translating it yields CASSPTSGRIGEQYF.

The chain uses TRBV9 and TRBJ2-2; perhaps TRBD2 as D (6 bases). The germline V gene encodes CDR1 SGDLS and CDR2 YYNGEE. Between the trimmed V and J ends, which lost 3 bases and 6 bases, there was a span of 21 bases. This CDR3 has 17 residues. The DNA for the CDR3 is TGTGCCAGCAGCGCCACCCTCGGCGCAGGAGGGTCCGGGGAGCTGTTTTTT. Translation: CASSATLGAGGSGELFF.

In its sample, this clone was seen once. The chain's CDR3 is CASSRDRETVSEQYF. In nucleotides, the CDR3 is TGTGCCAGTAGCCGGGACAGGGAGACGGTTAGCGAGCAGTACTTC. V usage is TRBV19 and J usage is TRBJ2-7, with 9 positions matching TRBD1. The CDR3 runs 15 residues. V gave up 6 bases and J gave up 6 bases; unmatched junction bases: 12. CDR1 LNHDA and CDR2 SQIVND come from the germline V gene (reference sequence).

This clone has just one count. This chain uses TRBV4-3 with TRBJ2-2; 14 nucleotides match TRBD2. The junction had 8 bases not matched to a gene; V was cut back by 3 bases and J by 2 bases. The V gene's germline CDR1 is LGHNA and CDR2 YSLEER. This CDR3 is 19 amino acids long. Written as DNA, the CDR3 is TGCGCCAGCAGCCACAGACTAGCGGGGGGGCTCCCTAACACCGGGGAGCTGTTTTTT. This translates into CASSHRLAGGLPNTGELFF.

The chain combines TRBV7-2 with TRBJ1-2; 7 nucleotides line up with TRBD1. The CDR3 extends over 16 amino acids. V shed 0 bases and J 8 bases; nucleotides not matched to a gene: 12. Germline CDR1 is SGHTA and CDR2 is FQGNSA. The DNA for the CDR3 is TGTGCCAGCAGCTTAGCAAGAGGGTTAGGGGGCGAGGGCTACACCTTC. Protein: CASSLARGLGGEGYTF.

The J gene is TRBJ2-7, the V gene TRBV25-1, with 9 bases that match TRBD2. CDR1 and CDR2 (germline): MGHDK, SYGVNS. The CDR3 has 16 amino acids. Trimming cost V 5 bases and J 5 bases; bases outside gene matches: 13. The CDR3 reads CASSRAGGRPQDEQYF. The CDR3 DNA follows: TGTGCCAGCAGTAGGGCGGGAGGGCGCCCCCAGGACGAGCAGTACTTC.

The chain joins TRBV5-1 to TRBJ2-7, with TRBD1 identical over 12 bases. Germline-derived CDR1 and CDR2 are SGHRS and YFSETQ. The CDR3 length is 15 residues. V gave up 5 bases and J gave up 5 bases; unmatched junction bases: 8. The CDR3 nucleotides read TGCGCCAGCAGTCGGGAGGGACAGGGGGCGGACGAGCAGTACTTC. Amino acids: CASSREGQGADEQYF.

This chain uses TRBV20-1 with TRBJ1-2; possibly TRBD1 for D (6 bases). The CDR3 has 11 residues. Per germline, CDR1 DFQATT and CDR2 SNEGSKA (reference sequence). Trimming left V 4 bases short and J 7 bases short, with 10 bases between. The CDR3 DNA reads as TGCAGTGCTAACCCAGGGGCTGGCTACACCTTC. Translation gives CSANPGAGYTF.